This TCR beta chain was recovered during a study of T cell responses to AZD1222 COVID-19 vaccine. Study-wide context: The analysis combined second doses at about 4 or about 12 weeks. Regarding the study as a whole: Among spike-specific TCRs, nearly half reportedly target unmutated variant regions.

Sequenced by immunoSEQ multiplex PCR; TCRdb stores in-frame clones only, minus some. The sample lists 90,000 to 150,000 clones; approximately 88% were seen once. CDR3 length: 14 amino acids. CDR1 and CDR2 from the germline V gene are MNHEY and SVGAGI. V gave up 0 bases and J gave up 3 bases, with 5 bases separating them. This clone was observed once. Its antigen is not known. The material was peripheral blood, obtained on day 0 of AZD1222 vaccination. The clonotype originates from an adult in good health. The chain joins TRBV6-5 to TRBJ2-2, with D hard to call. For the CDR3, the DNA is TGTGCCAGCAGTTACTCAGTTTACACCGGGGAGCTGTTTTTT. It specifies CASSYSVYTGELFF.